The 19 T cell receptor beta chains presented below share a single source sample, sequenced in a study of T cells in Graves' hyperthyroidism and ophthalmopathy. Amplification yielded TCR beta CDR3 regions, with RNA transcripts as the source. During a first-round RT-PCR of the TCR CDR3, the HTBI primer set was used. TCRdb recomputed calls from the multiplex PCR reads with MiXCR, one row per CDR3 protein. This sample has hundreds of thousands of distinct CDR3 sequences, with roughly 15% found just once. Sequenced sample: blood. The receptors here all came from a man between 18 and 35 years old with Graves' ophthalmopathy.

This rearrangement joins TRBV10-3 to TRBJ2-2; D might be TRBD1 (6 bases). The CDR3 runs to 16 residues. The germline CDR1 and CDR2 sequences are ENHRY and SYGVKD. V was trimmed by 2 bases and J by 3 bases, leaving 13 bases between them. CDR3 region: CAISETQGIDTGELFF. CDR3 nucleotides: TGTGCCATCAGTGAGACCCAGGGGATCGACACCGGGGAGCTGTTTTTT.

This chain joins TRBV6-1 and TRBJ2-7, with TRBD2 identical over 8 bases. The V gene end was trimmed by 8 bases and the J gene end by 3 bases; junction bases not matched to a gene: 15. CDR3 length equals 16 residues. Germline assignment: CDR1 MNHNS and CDR2 SASEGT. DNA for the CDR3: TGTGCCAGCGGAACACACCCCGGGACTAGGGGCTACGAGCAGTACTTC. Amino acid sequence: CASGTHPGTRGYEQYF.

This clonotype was seen only a few times. The rearrangement uses TRBV12-3 or TRBV12-4 and TRBJ1-6, with D perhaps matching TRBD1 (5 bases). This CDR3 comprises 15 residues. The V end lost 2 bases, the J end lost 5 bases, and 10 bases lay between the germline ends. The CDR3 DNA follows: TGTGCCAGCAGTTTATGGACACACGATAATTCACCCCTCCACTTT. It codes for CASSLWTHDNSPLHF.

Notes on this clonotype: A read error is likely, as this CDR3 ends without the conserved phenylalanine or tryptophan. The chain recombines TRBV10-3 with TRBJ2-5, with D possibly TRBD2 on 6 matching bases. Trimming shortened V by 6 bases and J by 2 bases, and 22 bases separated the two germline ends. CDR3 length: 17 amino acids. Germline CDR1 reads ENHRY; CDR2 reads SYGVKD. The CDR3 coding sequence is TGTGCCATCAGCGACCAGGGCGGGGCCCACGAACAAGAGACCCAGTACCTC. This sequence encodes CAISDQGGAHEQETQYL.

A few counts support this clonotype. The V and J genes are TRBV18 and TRBJ1-4, with D maybe TRBD1 (5 bases). The CDR3 has 15 residues. Trimming pared 2 bases from V and 4 bases from J, leaving 11 bases between. CDR1 and CDR2 from the germline V gene are KGHSH and LQKENI. As DNA, the CDR3 is TGTGCCAGCTCACCAGGGACGGCGGTTAATGAAAAACTGTTTTTT. This translates into CASSPGTAVNEKLFF.

This clonotype showed up just a few times. This chain connects TRBV7-6 to TRBJ2-5, with a weak D call TRBD1 (6 bases). The ends were cut back, 3 bases at V and 4 bases at J, with 12 bases in the middle. The V gene's germline CDR1 is SGHVS and CDR2 FNYEAQ. The CDR3 extends over 14 amino acids. The CDR3, as DNA: TGTGCCAGCAGCTTCTGGGGGCCCTCAGAGACCCAGTACTTC. Translated, it gives CASSFWGPSETQYF.

This clonotype was seen at least ten times. The V gene is TRBV5-1, the J gene TRBJ2-7; D is perhaps TRBD1 or TRBD2 (6 bases each). CDR1 and CDR2 (germline): SGHRS, YFSETQ. V was shortened by 1 base and J by 6 bases, with 17 bases between the two germline ends. The CDR3 spans 15 residues. In nucleotides, the CDR3 is TGCGCCAGCAGCTTGTCACGGGGGCTCCCCTCCGAGCAGTACTTC. Translating gives CASSLSRGLPSEQYF.

This clonotype occurred many times. The chain uses TRBV7-6 and TRBJ1-1, with D uncertain. The CDR3 length is 12 residues. Germline lookup yields CDR1 SGHVS and CDR2 FNYEAQ. Trimming cost V 0 bases and J 6 bases, with 5 bases left between them. The CDR3 sequence: CASSLAGAEAFF. In DNA, the CDR3 is TGTGCCAGCAGCTTAGCTGGGGCTGAAGCTTTCTTT.

The rearrangement uses TRBV15 and TRBJ1-5; a possible D gene is TRBD1 (5 bases). There are 17 residues in the CDR3. Germline loops: CDR1 LNHNV, CDR2 YYDKDF (reference sequence). V was trimmed by 0 bases and J by 1 base, leaving 13 bases between them. The CDR3: CATSRDEMGQSNQPQHF. In DNA, the CDR3 is TGTGCCACCAGCAGAGATGAGATGGGGCAGAGCAATCAGCCCCAGCATTTT.

The gene calls are TRBV6-9 and TRBJ1-3; D is ambiguous. The V end lost 3 bases, the J end lost 11 bases, and 14 bases lay between the germline ends. Germline CDR1 and CDR2: MNHGY and SVAAGI. The CDR3 is 13 amino acids. Written as DNA, the CDR3 is TGTGCCAGCAGTTACGACCCTGGAGGAGCCATATATTTT. Its protein product is CASSYDPGGAIYF.

The sample holds many counts of this clonotype. The rearrangement joins TRBV12-3 or TRBV12-4 to TRBJ1-1; D is uncertain. The V end was cut by 5 bases, the J end by 3 bases, with 13 bases between. CDR3 length equals 14 residues. The DNA of the CDR3 is TGTGCCAGCAGTCCAGGCGGACGGGACACTGAAGCTTTCTTT. Translation gives CASSPGGRDTEAFF.

The chain combines TRBV7-9 with TRBJ2-3; D is perhaps TRBD2 (6 bases). Trimming took off 0 bases at V and 6 bases at J, with 19 bases between the two ends. Germline assignment: CDR1 SEHNR and CDR2 FQNEAQ (reference sequence). The CDR3 extends over 17 amino acids. In DNA form, the CDR3 reads TGTGCCAGCAGCTTAGCCCAATACCGCCGAGGAGGGGATACGCAGTATTTT. Protein sequence: CASSLAQYRRGGDTQYF.

In the case of this clonotype: This may be a read error, as it is one base from a much larger clone. J is TRBJ2-5 and V is TRBV5-6; D tentatively reads TRBD1 or TRBD2 (5 bases each). This CDR3 is built from 14 residues. Germline CDR1 and CDR2: SGHDT and YYEEEE. CDR3 sequence (DNA): TGTACCAGCAGCAACGTACTGGGGGTGGTGACCCAGTACTTC. Translated, it gives CTSSNVLGVVTQYF.

In nucleotides, the CDR3 is TGTGCCAGCAGCCCGAGTCCGGACGCTGGGGCCAACGTCCTGACTTTC. Protein sequence: CASSPSPDAGANVLTF. The chain has TRBV7-3 and TRBJ2-6; D gene unclear. Trimming shortened V by 5 bases and J by 2 bases, and 13 bases separated the two germline ends. The germline V gene has CDR1 SGHTA and CDR2 FQGTGA. The CDR3 covers 16 residues.

V gene TRBV7-8 combines with J gene TRBJ2-6; D is ambiguous. V lost 0 bases and J 5 bases, leaving 8 bases between the germline ends. CDR1 is SGHVS, CDR2 FQNEAQ, per germline. The CDR3 totals 15 residues. CDR3 sequence: CASSLAGLWANVLTF. CDR3 bases: TGTGCCAGCAGCTTAGCTGGTCTCTGGGCCAACGTCCTGACTTTC.

Ten or more counts support this clonotype. The chain carries TRBV6-5 and TRBJ1-2, with 8 bases identical to TRBD1. The germline CDR1 and CDR2 sequences are MNHEY and SVGAGI. The V and J ends lost 1 base and 6 bases, in that order; junction bases with no gene match: 10. The CDR3 totals 16 residues. CDR3 loop: CASSYYAQGAADGYTF. The CDR3 DNA is TGTGCCAGCAGTTACTACGCCCAGGGGGCCGCGGATGGCTACACCTTC.

This rearrangement joins TRBV2 to TRBJ2-1; TRBD2 matches 10 bases. Germline V gene lookup returns CDR1 SNHLY and CDR2 FYNNEI. The CDR3 has 18 amino acids. The junction had 15 bases not matched to a gene; V was cut back by 6 bases and J by 4 bases. Written as DNA, the CDR3 is TGTGCCAGCAGCCCCAAGGGGCTAGCGGGAGCACTATACAATGAGCAGTTCTTC. Residues: CASSPKGLAGALYNEQFF. The full variable domain, completed using reference TRBV2 and TRBJ2-1, is EPEVTQTPSHQVTQMGQEVILRCVPISNHLYFYWYRQILGQKVEFLVSFYNNEISEKSEIFDDQFSVERPDGSNFTLKIRSTKLEDSAMYFCASSPKGLAGALYNEQFFGPGTRLTVL.

This clonotype was seen ten or more times. CDR3 nucleotide sequence: TGTGCCATCAGTAGGGACGGTAGCTCCTACGAGCAGTACTTC. Its translation is CAISRDGSSYEQYF. The chain has TRBV10-3 and TRBJ2-7; D may be TRBD1 or TRBD2 (5 bases each). The CDR3 is 14 amino acids. The germline V and J ends were trimmed by 5 bases and 0 bases, with 11 bases remaining between them. The germline gives CDR1 ENHRY, CDR2 SYGVKD.

The V call is TRBV19, the J call TRBJ2-1, with 7 bases fitting TRBD2. V lost 3 bases and J lost 5; bases outside the gene matches: 10. Per the germline V gene, CDR1 is LNHDA and CDR2 is SQIVND (reference sequence). The CDR3 spans 16 residues. The CDR3 here is CASSIGSASGHNEQFF. CDR3 sequence (DNA): TGTGCCAGTAGTATCGGATCGGCTAGCGGCCACAATGAGCAGTTCTTC.